This TCR beta chain appears in the sequencing data of a study of cytomegalovirus exposure and HLA in healthy donors. Study-level points and caveats: Confirmation in vitro established that three CMV-associated chains were specific for CMV antigens.

To note about this clone: Its antigen is undetermined.

The PCR contained 60 Vbeta and 13 Jbeta primers. Sequencing was performed with immunoSEQ multiplex PCR; in TCRdb, only in-frame clones are kept and a portion is missing. The sample holds under 250,000 clones, around 80% seen once. This CDR3 has 16 residues. V shed 3 bases and J 8 bases; nucleotides not matched to a gene: 13. The V gene's germline CDR1 is SGHDN and CDR2 FVKESK. The receptor comes from a boy between 10 and 17 years old in good health and CMV-seronegative. Input material: PBMCs. V is TRBV14 and J is TRBJ1-2, with 9 positions matching TRBD1. The CDR3 region is CASSHAGTGTSMGYTF. The CDR3 DNA sequence: TGTGCCAGCAGCCATGCCGGGACAGGGACCTCTATGGGCTACACCTTC.